One and the same sample provided the 17 T cell receptor beta chains below, sequenced in a study of Ad26.COV2.S vaccination and SARS-CoV-2 variants. The treatment is: roughly 18 received Ad26.COV2.S at low or high dose, single or two shots; 5 received placebo; per-sample allocation not given. The samples were gathered on day 63 after the first injection of vaccine or placebo. Profiled with immunoSEQ multiplex PCR; TCRdb holds only in-frame clones, not every one. Of about 480,000 clones listed, approximately 88% were seen once; the top ten hold 9.5% to 15%. Sequencing used peripheral blood, obtained in a trial of Ad26.COV2.S vaccine versus placebo. These receptors originate from a person between 18 and 59 years old who received the Ad26.COV2.S COVID-19 vaccine or a placebo.

This chain joins TRBV29-1 and TRBJ1-1; no firm D call. CDR3 length: 10 residues. Trimming removed 7 bases at V and 7 bases at J, with 10 bases between. CDR1 is SQVTM, CDR2 ANQGSEA, per germline. CDR3 bases: TGCAGCGCTGTGGAGGGTGAAGCTTTCTTT. Translating gives CSAVEGEAFF.

The chain recombines TRBV5-5 with TRBJ2-2, with a possible D match to TRBD2 (6 bases). The germline V gene encodes CDR1 SGHKS and CDR2 YYEKEE (reference sequence). CDR3 size: 15 residues. The V end lost 4 bases, the J end lost 3 bases, and 13 bases lay between the germline ends. As DNA, the CDR3 is TGTGCCAGCAGCGTGCGGGATAGTCACACCGGGGAGCTGTTTTTT. It encodes CASSVRDSHTGELFF. Looking up the rest from reference TRBV5-5 and TRBJ2-2 gives the full variable domain: DAGVTQSPTHLIKTRGQQVTLRCSPISGHKSVSWYQQVLGQGPQFIFQYYEKEERGRGNFPDRFSARQFPNYSSELNVNALLLGDSALYLCASSVRDSHTGELFFGEGSRLTVL.

This chain connects TRBV19 to TRBJ2-2; 8 bases map to TRBD1. The CDR3 covers 15 residues. The ends lost 5 bases at V and 8 bases at J; junction bases unmatched: 10. Germline V gene data show CDR1 as LNHDA and CDR2 as SQIVND (reference sequence). DNA for the CDR3: TGTGCCAGTAGTCTCTCGGACAGGGTAATAGGGGAGCTGTTTTTT. Its protein product is CASSLSDRVIGELFF.

As DNA, the CDR3 is TGTGCCAGCAGAGGCGGACAGGGTAGGTCTTACAATGAGCAGTTCTTC. This sequence encodes CASRGGQGRSYNEQFF. This chain uses TRBV3-1 (or the pseudogene TRBV3-2) with TRBJ2-1, with 8 nucleotides matching TRBD1. J lost 4 bases, V lost 6 bases, and 11 bases had no gene match. The length of the CDR3 is 16 residues. Per the germline V gene, CDR1 is LGHDT and CDR2 is YNNKEL (reference sequence).

The chain combines TRBV7-2 with TRBJ1-4, with D unresolved. There are 13 residues in the CDR3. Germline CDR1 is SGHTA and CDR2 is FQGNSA. V was clipped by 1 base and J by 8 bases, with 8 bases between them. The CDR3 loop reads CASSLGRWEKLFF. The CDR3 DNA reads as TGTGCCAGCAGCTTAGGTCGATGGGAAAAACTGTTTTTT.

J is TRBJ1-5 and V is TRBV12-3 or TRBV12-4, with D possibly matching TRBD1 (6 bases). Trimming took off 5 bases at V and 9 bases at J, with 14 bases between the two ends. This CDR3 has 13 amino acids. In DNA, the CDR3 is TGTGCCAGCAGTAGGGACACCGGCGGGCCCCAGCATTTT. This gives the protein CASSRDTGGPQHF.

J is TRBJ2-7 and V is TRBV3-1 (or the pseudogene TRBV3-2), with D unclear. The CDR3 is 15 amino acids. V was trimmed by 4 bases and J by 3 bases, leaving 16 bases between them. The germline CDR1 and CDR2 sequences are LGHDT and YNNKEL (reference sequence). CDR3 bases: TGTGCCAGCAGCCTTGAGGACGACTCAAGCTACGAGCAGTACTTC. It is translated as CASSLEDDSSYEQYF.

CDR3 residues: CASSQPVEETQYF. For the CDR3, the DNA is TGCGCCAGCAGCCAGCCGGTCGAAGAGACCCAGTACTTC. The chain combines TRBV5-1 with TRBJ2-5; no reliable D call. Trimming removed 4 bases from V and 3 bases from J, with 10 bases in between. The CDR3 covers 13 residues. Germline V CDR1 and CDR2: SGHRS, YFSETQ.

The rearrangement joins TRBV10-3 to TRBJ1-4, with a possible D match to TRBD1 (6 bases). This CDR3 region has 14 residues. Germline V lookup: CDR1 ENHRY, CDR2 SYGVKD. The ends were cut back, 6 bases at V and 6 bases at J, with 14 bases in the middle. In DNA, the CDR3 is TGTGCCATCAGACAGACAGGAGGAGATGAAAAACTGTTTTTT. It yields the protein CAIRQTGGDEKLFF.

The chain has TRBV5-5 and TRBJ2-2, with TRBD2 matching 14 bases. CDR1 is SGHKS and CDR2 is YYEKEE in the germline V gene (reference sequence). The CDR3 has 16 amino acids. V was clipped by 4 bases and J by 4 bases; unmatched bases: 3. The CDR3 loop is CASSGTSGSLTGELFF. Here the CDR3 DNA reads TGTGCCAGCAGCGGGACTAGCGGGAGTCTCACCGGGGAGCTGTTTTTT. Variable domain in full (rest from reference TRBV5-5 and TRBJ2-2): DAGVTQSPTHLIKTRGQQVTLRCSPISGHKSVSWYQQVLGQGPQFIFQYYEKEERGRGNFPDRFSARQFPNYSSELNVNALLLGDSALYLCASSGTSGSLTGELFFGEGSRLTVL.

The V gene is TRBV28, the J gene TRBJ1-2; no definite D call. The ends were cut back, 11 bases at V and 5 bases at J, with 15 bases in the middle. The CDR3 runs 12 residues. Per germline, CDR1 MDHEN and CDR2 SYDVKM. The CDR3 loop reads CACRLDPYGYTF. The CDR3 coding sequence is TGTGCCTGCCGACTTGACCCTTATGGCTACACCTTC.

The chain joins TRBV24-1 to TRBJ2-3; D perhaps matches TRBD2 (6 bases). V dropped 0 bases and J dropped 6 bases, with 12 bases sitting between them. This CDR3 is 15 amino acids long. Looked up from germline, CDR1 is KGHDR and CDR2 is SFDVKD. CDR3 bases: TGTGCCACCAGTGATTTGATGGGGGGACGTGATACGCAGTATTTT. Its translation: CATSDLMGGRDTQYF.

In DNA, the CDR3 is TGTGCCAGCAGCAAAGTTATGTTCCCCCCGGTCAGCTCCTACAATGAGCAGTTCTTC. Encoded protein: CASSKVMFPPVSSYNEQFF. The V gene is TRBV21-1, the J gene TRBJ2-1. TRBV21-1 is described as a pseudogene. There are 19 residues in the CDR3.

The chain recombines TRBV30 with TRBJ1-4; 9 bases are shared with TRBD1. V was pared by 0 bases and J by 8 bases, with 10 bases of the junction left unmatched. This CDR3 region has 16 residues. Germline V gene data show CDR1 as GTSNPN and CDR2 as SVGIG (reference sequence). In DNA, the CDR3 is TGTGCCTGGAGTGTACTCGTGGGACAGGGAGTGGAAAAACTGTTTTTT. The encoded protein is CAWSVLVGQGVEKLFF.

In DNA form, the CDR3 reads TGTGCCATCAAGGCCATTTACAGGGACGTCGGGGAGCTGTTTTTT. Protein product: CAIKAIYRDVGELFF. The rearrangement uses TRBV10-3 and TRBJ2-2, with D perhaps TRBD1 (6 bases). This CDR3 region has 15 residues. Germline lookup yields CDR1 ENHRY and CDR2 SYGVKD. The V and J ends lost 7 bases and 7 bases respectively, with 19 bases between them.

A single count supports this clone. The chain links TRBV5-1 to TRBJ2-7, with 7 bases identical to TRBD1. This CDR3 spans 13 amino acids. Germline-derived CDR1 and CDR2 are SGHRS and YFSETQ. V lost 4 bases, J lost 3 bases, and 4 bases stayed unmatched. CDR3 loop: CASSRRQGYEQYF. CDR3 in DNA: TGCGCCAGCAGCCGGCGACAGGGCTACGAGCAGTACTTC.

This chain uses TRBV6-5 with TRBJ1-2; maybe TRBD1 (5 bases). V was shortened by 2 bases and J by 4 bases, with 8 bases between the two germline ends. CDR3 length: 13 residues. Germline V CDR1 and CDR2: MNHEY, SVGAGI. The CDR3 loop is CASSYRQGYGYTF. CDR3 coding DNA: TGTGCCAGCAGTTACCGGCAGGGCTATGGCTACACCTTC.